Below, 29 T cell receptor beta chains from the same sample are listed, as sequenced in a study of neurological immune-mediated disorders. MiXCR, applied by TCRdb to the 5' RACE reads, yields one record per CDR3 protein. Of about 65,000 distinct CDR3 sequences in the sample, roughly 3.7% are singletons; the top ten hold roughly 2.8%. Sequencing was performed on PBMCs. Receptors were obtained from a man aged 50 or older with multiple sclerosis.

For this clonotype: A much larger clone differs from this one at a single base, so this may be a read error. The V and J genes are TRBV20-1 and TRBJ1-1; perhaps TRBD1 as D (5 bases). Germline values: CDR1 DFQATT, CDR2 SNEGSKA (reference sequence). This CDR3 has 11 residues. V dropped 1 base and J dropped 8 bases, with 8 bases sitting between them. The CDR3 reads CSARAGIEAFF. In DNA form, the CDR3 reads TGCAGTGCTAGAGCAGGGATAGAAGCTTTCTTT.

The V and J genes are TRBV4-2 and TRBJ2-1; the match to TRBD2 covers 12 bases. V trimming: 8 bases; J trimming: 4 bases; junction bases outside the gene matches: 18. This CDR3 has 19 residues. Germline lookup yields CDR1 LGHNA and CDR2 YNFKEQ. The CDR3 region is CASRPASGGVIVGYNEQFF. CDR3 nucleotides: TGTGCCAGCCGCCCCGCTAGCGGGGGGGTTATTGTGGGATACAATGAGCAGTTCTTC.

This clonotype was observed many times. V usage is TRBV10-2 and J usage is TRBJ1-6; D may be TRBD1 (5 bases). The length of the CDR3 is 17 residues. Germline CDR1 and CDR2: WSHSY and SAAADI. V was cut by 0 bases and J by 8 bases, with 17 bases left in between. In DNA form, the CDR3 reads TGCGCCAGCAGTGAGTCCTGGGGCAGCTCGATGCATTCACCCCTCCACTTT. The encoded protein is CASSESWGSSMHSPLHF.

This clonotype was seen repeatedly, ten times or more. The chain employs TRBV4-2 and TRBJ2-5, with 8 bases aligning to TRBD2. The CDR3 covers 14 residues. Trimming cost V 0 bases and J 7 bases; bases outside gene matches: 4. Germline V gives CDR1 LGHNA, CDR2 YNFKEQ. Here the CDR3 reads CASSQESGGRTQYF. In nucleotides, the CDR3 is TGTGCCAGCAGCCAAGAGAGCGGGGGCCGGACCCAGTACTTC.

This clonotype appeared many times. This rearrangement joins TRBV6-1 to TRBJ1-4; 12 positions match TRBD1. The CDR3 is made up of 14 amino acids. Germline V gene data show CDR1 as MNHNS and CDR2 as SASEGT. The J segment lost 8 bases and the V segment lost 6 bases, leaving 4 bases of the junction unmatched. CDR3 in amino acids: CASRRDRGREKLFF. In DNA form, the CDR3 reads TGTGCCAGCAGGCGGGACAGGGGGCGAGAAAAACTGTTTTTT.

There are many counts of this clonotype. This chain joins TRBV4-1 and TRBJ2-3; the match to TRBD2 covers 9 bases. Germline lookup yields CDR1 MGHRA and CDR2 YSYEKL. The CDR3 length is 17 residues. V lost 0 bases and J lost 4; bases outside the gene matches: 8. The CDR3 loop is CASSQDRAGGPSDTQYF. CDR3 DNA sequence: TGCGCCAGCAGCCAAGATCGGGCGGGGGGGCCATCAGATACGCAGTATTTT.

This clonotype has at least ten counts. This chain connects TRBV10-3 to TRBJ2-3; 10 nucleotides match TRBD2. V gave up 8 bases and J gave up 6 bases; unmatched junction bases: 14. The CDR3 contains 16 residues. Germline-derived CDR1 and CDR2 are ENHRY and SYGVKD. CDR3 nucleotides: TGTGCCATCGGAGGTGGTAGCGGGGGGCTTTCGGATACGCAGTATTTT. Translated, it gives CAIGGGSGGLSDTQYF.

This clonotype showed up many times. This rearrangement joins TRBV5-5 to TRBJ2-2, with TRBD1 as a possible D gene (5 bases). V dropped 0 bases and J dropped 0 bases, with 6 bases sitting between them. The CDR3 consists of 15 residues. Looked up from germline, CDR1 is SGHKS and CDR2 is YYEKEE (reference sequence). CDR3 coding DNA: TGTGCCAGCAGCTTGGCACAGGCGAACACCGGGGAGCTGTTTTTT. It yields the protein CASSLAQANTGELFF.

This clonotype has ten or more counts. The CDR3 nucleotides are TGTGCCACGACAGGAGAGAACACTGAAGCTTTCTTT. Its protein is CATTGENTEAFF. This sequence joins TRBV15 and TRBJ1-1; D is perhaps TRBD1 (6 bases). Germline-derived CDR1 and CDR2 are LNHNV and YYDKDF (reference sequence). The CDR3 has 12 amino acids. V was pared by 9 bases and J by 1 base, with 9 bases between.

This clonotype was counted at least ten times. The J gene is TRBJ2-7, the V gene TRBV7-9; the D gene could be TRBD1 or TRBD2 (6 bases each). V was shortened by 7 bases and J by 1 base, with 17 bases between the two germline ends. This CDR3 comprises 15 residues. Per the germline V gene, CDR1 is SEHNR and CDR2 is FQNEAQ (reference sequence). In nucleotides, the CDR3 is TGTGCCAGCAAGAAAAACGAGGGGGGATCCTACGAGCAGTACTTC. Encoded protein: CASKKNEGGSYEQYF.

This clonotype was seen ten or more times. V is TRBV20-1 and J is TRBJ1-5; no firm D call. The V gene's germline CDR1 is DFQATT and CDR2 SNEGSKA (reference sequence). CDR3 length: 13 residues. V was shortened by 2 bases and J by 7 bases, with 12 bases between the two germline ends. The CDR3 loop reads CSARREGWQPQHF. DNA for the CDR3: TGCAGTGCTAGACGCGAGGGATGGCAGCCCCAGCATTTT.

This clonotype was found many times. The CDR3 spells CSARWDRGPQETQYF. The CDR3 region has the DNA TGCAGTGCTAGATGGGACAGGGGGCCTCAAGAGACCCAGTACTTC. The genes are TRBV20-1 and TRBJ2-5, with 12 nucleotides matching TRBD1. Germline V gene sequence: CDR1 DFQATT, CDR2 SNEGSKA (reference sequence). V lost 2 bases and J lost 2; bases outside the gene matches: 3. The CDR3 covers 15 residues.

This clonotype was counted at least ten times. The V and J genes are TRBV7-2 and TRBJ2-2, with D perhaps TRBD1 (5 bases). The V gene's germline CDR1 is SGHTA and CDR2 FQGNSA. CDR3 size: 14 residues. The V end lost 4 bases, the J end lost 5 bases, and 11 bases lay between the germline ends. The CDR3 nucleotides read TGTGCCAGCAGCTCCACCAGGGATACCGGGGAGCTGTTTTTT. It is translated as CASSSTRDTGELFF.

The chain combines TRBV4-1 with TRBJ1-5; 8 bases map to TRBD1. Germline CDR1 is MGHRA and CDR2 is YSYEKL. Trimming cost V 1 base and J 6 bases; bases outside gene matches: 5. The CDR3 is 15 amino acids. Written as DNA, the CDR3 is TGCGCCAGCAGCCAAGTTGACAGGGGAAGTCAGCCCCAGCATTTT. As protein: CASSQVDRGSQPQHF.

The table lists this clonotype with many counts. The rearrangement links TRBV7-6 to TRBJ1-5; D ambiguous. The germline CDR1 and CDR2 sequences are SGHVS and FNYEAQ. The CDR3 is 15 amino acids. Trimming left V 0 bases short and J 0 bases short, with 6 bases between. CDR3 residues: CASSLAPASNQPQHF. The CDR3 coding sequence is TGTGCCAGCAGCTTAGCGCCGGCTAGCAATCAGCCCCAGCATTTT.

In its sample, this clonotype was seen many times. This chain connects TRBV5-1 to TRBJ1-1; D not certain. The CDR3 contains 16 residues. Germline CDR1 reads SGHRS; CDR2 reads YFSETQ. Trimming took off 3 bases at V and 2 bases at J, with 17 bases between the two ends. CDR3 amino acids: CASSSWTEDGNTEAFF. The CDR3 region has the DNA TGCGCCAGCAGCTCCTGGACCGAAGATGGAAACACTGAAGCTTTCTTT.

This clonotype has a count of ten or more. The chain combines TRBV7-2 with TRBJ2-3; D ambiguous. Trimming stripped 0 bases from V and 3 bases from J, with 4 bases between. Germline CDR1 reads SGHTA; CDR2 reads FQGNSA. The CDR3 covers 13 residues. The chain's CDR3 is CASSLALTDTQYF. The CDR3 coding sequence is TGTGCCAGCAGCTTAGCTCTGACAGATACGCAGTATTTT. Full variable domain (missing parts from reference TRBV7-2 and TRBJ2-3): GAGVSQSPSNKVTEKGKDVELRCDPISGHTALYWYRQSLGQGLEFLIYFQGNSAPDKSGLPSDRFSAERTGGSVSTLTIQRTQQEDSAVYLCASSLALTDTQYFGPGTRLTVL.

The sample holds many counts of this clonotype. This chain uses TRBV6-4 with TRBJ1-1; the D gene is possibly TRBD1 (6 bases). Germline V lookup: CDR1 MRHNA, CDR2 SNTAGT. The CDR3 covers 14 residues. Trimming cost V 8 bases and J 1 base, with 14 bases left between them. CDR3 region: CASGGGGQNTEAFF. The CDR3 coding sequence is TGTGCCAGCGGCGGTGGGGGGCAGAACACTGAAGCTTTCTTT.

There are many counts of this clonotype. The rearrangement joins TRBV2 to TRBJ2-7; D gene uncertain. This CDR3 is built from 12 residues. CDR1 and CDR2 (germline): SNHLY, FYNNEI. Trimming shortened V by 6 bases and J by 2 bases, and 8 bases separated the two germline ends. CDR3 nucleotide sequence: TGTGCCAGCAGGCCAACCCCCTACGAGCAGTACGTC. Encoded protein: CASRPTPYEQYV.

Comment on this clonotype: At one of its ends the junction is not consistent with the germline gene, which may arise from a read error. The chain employs TRBV7-2 and TRBJ1-5, with D unresolved. CDR1 is SGHTA and CDR2 is FQGNSA in the germline V gene. The CDR3 is made up of 14 amino acids. Written as DNA, the CDR3 is TGTGCCAGCAGCTTAGCCCTCTACAATCAGCCCCAGAATTTT. As protein: CASSLALYNQPQNF.

This clonotype was detected many times. The chain recombines TRBV10-3 with TRBJ2-5, with D perhaps matching TRBD1 (5 bases). The CDR3 sequence is 14 residues long. Trimming shortened V by 6 bases and J by 4 bases, and 15 bases separated the two germline ends. Germline V gene data show CDR1 as ENHRY and CDR2 as SYGVKD. Written as DNA, the CDR3 is TGTGCCATCAGAAGCGACAGTTTGGGAGAGACCCAGTACTTC. Translating it yields CAIRSDSLGETQYF.

In this sample, this clonotype turned up many times. This rearrangement joins TRBV20-1 to TRBJ1-3; perhaps TRBD1 as D (5 bases). Germline V CDR1 and CDR2: DFQATT, SNEGSKA (reference sequence). V lost 3 bases to trimming and J lost 7 bases, with 10 bases between them. There are 12 residues in the CDR3. CDR3 residues: CSASGGSNTIYF. The CDR3 nucleotides read TGCAGTGCTAGCGGGGGATCGAACACCATATATTTT.

This clonotype was observed many times. The V call is TRBV11-2, the J call TRBJ2-7, with D perhaps matching TRBD1 (5 bases). The V gene lost 1 base and the J gene lost 10 bases, with 11 bases spanning the gap. The germline gives CDR1 SGHAT, CDR2 FQNNGV. This CDR3 comprises 12 residues. CDR3 sequence: CASSLVRDHQYF. CDR3 nucleotide sequence: TGTGCCAGCAGCTTAGTCAGGGATCATCAGTACTTC.

In this sample, this clonotype turned up many times. The chain is built from TRBV21-1 and TRBJ2-7; the D call of TRBD1 is as the table states it, not checked on the DNA. TRBV21-1 is shown as a pseudogene. The CDR3 is 17 amino acids. The CDR3 protein is CASSERGVTGVTYEQYF. The CDR3 region has the DNA TGTGCCAGCAGCGAAAGGGGCGTGACAGGGGTAACCTACGAGCAGTACTTC.

This clonotype was recorded at least ten times. The chain recombines TRBV12-3 or TRBV12-4 with TRBJ2-2, with D perhaps matching TRBD2 (6 bases). Deletions cut 6 bases from V and 5 bases from J, with 7 bases between. The CDR3 sequence is 12 residues long. CDR3 nucleotide sequence: TGTGCCAGCAGCCGGGGGACCGGGGAGCTGTTTTTT. This translates into CASSRGTGELFF.

This clonotype has a count of ten or more. The chain joins TRBV5-5 to TRBJ2-2, with D perhaps matching TRBD1 or TRBD2 (5 bases each). The CDR3 runs 16 residues. CDR1 is SGHKS and CDR2 is YYEKEE in the germline V gene (reference sequence). V was cut by 2 bases and J by 0 bases, with 11 bases left in between. DNA of the CDR3: TGTGCCAGCAGCTTTATGGGGACCGCGAACACCGGGGAGCTGTTTTTT. Residues: CASSFMGTANTGELFF. Full variable domain (rest looked up from reference TRBV5-5 and TRBJ2-2): DAGVTQSPTHLIKTRGQQVTLRCSPISGHKSVSWYQQVLGQGPQFIFQYYEKEERGRGNFPDRFSARQFPNYSSELNVNALLLGDSALYLCASSFMGTANTGELFFGEGSRLTVL.

This clonotype has a count of ten or more. This sequence joins TRBV29-1 and TRBJ2-2; no clear D gene. Between the trimmed V and J ends, which lost 4 bases and 4 bases, there was a span of 7 bases. Germline-derived CDR1 and CDR2 are SQVTM and ANQGSEA. CDR3 length: 12 amino acids. CDR3 loop: CSVVGPTGELFF. CDR3 sequence (DNA): TGCAGCGTTGTGGGCCCCACCGGGGAGCTGTTTTTT.

This clonotype was detected many times. The chain joins TRBV4-1 to TRBJ2-7, with 9 bases fitting TRBD2. After removal of 1 base from V and 5 bases from J, the junction contained 9 bases not matched to a gene. The CDR3 is 16 amino acids. CDR1 and CDR2 from the germline V gene are MGHRA and YSYEKL. Here the CDR3 reads CASSQVGSGGLDEQYF. The CDR3, as DNA: TGCGCCAGCAGCCAAGTAGGTAGCGGGGGTCTGGACGAGCAGTACTTC.

This clonotype was detected many times. The chain links TRBV7-2 to TRBJ1-4; D not resolved. Germline CDR1 and CDR2: SGHTA and FQGNSA. Trimming took 3 bases from V and 4 from J, leaving 6 bases between them. The CDR3 spans 13 residues. The CDR3 reads CASSLRFNEKLFF. The CDR3 nucleotides are TGTGCCAGCAGCTTGCGGTTTAATGAAAAACTGTTTTTT.